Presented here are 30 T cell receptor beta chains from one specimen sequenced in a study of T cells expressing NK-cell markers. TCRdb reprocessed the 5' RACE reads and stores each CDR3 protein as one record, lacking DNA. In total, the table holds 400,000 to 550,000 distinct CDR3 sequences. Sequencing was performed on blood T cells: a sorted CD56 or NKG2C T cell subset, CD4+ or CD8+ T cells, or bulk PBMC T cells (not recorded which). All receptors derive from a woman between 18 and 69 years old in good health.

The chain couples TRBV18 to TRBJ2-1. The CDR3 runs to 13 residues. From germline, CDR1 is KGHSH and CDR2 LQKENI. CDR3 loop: CASSPSMMGEQFF.

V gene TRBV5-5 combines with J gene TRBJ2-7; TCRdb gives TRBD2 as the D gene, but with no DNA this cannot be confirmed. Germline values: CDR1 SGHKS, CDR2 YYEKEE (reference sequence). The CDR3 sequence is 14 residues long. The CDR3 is CASSLRLPSHEQYF.

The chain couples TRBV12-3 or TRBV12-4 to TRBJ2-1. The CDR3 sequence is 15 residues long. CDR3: CASSRYTSSYNEQFF.

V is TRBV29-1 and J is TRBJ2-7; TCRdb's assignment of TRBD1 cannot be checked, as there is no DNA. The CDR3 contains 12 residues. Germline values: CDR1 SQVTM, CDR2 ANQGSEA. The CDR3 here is CSVDEGGSEQYF.

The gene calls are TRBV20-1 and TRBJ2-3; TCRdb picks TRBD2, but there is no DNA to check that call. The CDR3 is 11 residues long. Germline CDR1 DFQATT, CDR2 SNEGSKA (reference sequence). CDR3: CSARDLRKQYF.

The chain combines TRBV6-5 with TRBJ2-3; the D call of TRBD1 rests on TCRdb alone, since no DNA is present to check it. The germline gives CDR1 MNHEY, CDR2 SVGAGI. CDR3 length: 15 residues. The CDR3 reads CASSSGGPSSDTQYF.

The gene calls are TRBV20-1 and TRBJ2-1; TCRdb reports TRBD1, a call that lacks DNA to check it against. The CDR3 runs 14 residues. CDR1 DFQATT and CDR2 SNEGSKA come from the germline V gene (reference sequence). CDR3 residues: CSARVGDSYNELFF.

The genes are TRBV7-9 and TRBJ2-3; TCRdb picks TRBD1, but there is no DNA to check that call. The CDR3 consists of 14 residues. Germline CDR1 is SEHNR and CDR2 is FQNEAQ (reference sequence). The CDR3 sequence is CASSLQGDADTQYF.

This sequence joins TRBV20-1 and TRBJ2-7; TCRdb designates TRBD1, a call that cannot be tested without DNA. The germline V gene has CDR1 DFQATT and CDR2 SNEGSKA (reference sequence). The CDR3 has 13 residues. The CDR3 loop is CSVWDRGSYEQYF.

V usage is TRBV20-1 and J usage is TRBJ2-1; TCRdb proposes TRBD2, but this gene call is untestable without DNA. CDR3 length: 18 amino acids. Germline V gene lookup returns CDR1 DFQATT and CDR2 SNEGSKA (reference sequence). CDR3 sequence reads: CSARGGGLAGDSYNEQFF.

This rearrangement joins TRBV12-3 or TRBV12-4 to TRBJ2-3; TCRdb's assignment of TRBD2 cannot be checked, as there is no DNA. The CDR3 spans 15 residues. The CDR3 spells CASSPTSGGSNTQYF.

The CDR3 loop is CARSLTLTGTAGHRPQHF. The rearrangement links TRBV5-3 to TRBJ1-5; TCRdb's D call of TRBD1 is untestable without DNA. TRBV5-3 is identified as an open reading frame with a role that is uncertain. There are 18 residues in the CDR3.

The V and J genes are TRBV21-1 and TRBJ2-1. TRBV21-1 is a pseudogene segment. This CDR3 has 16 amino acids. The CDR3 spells CASSPRLESSYNEQFF.

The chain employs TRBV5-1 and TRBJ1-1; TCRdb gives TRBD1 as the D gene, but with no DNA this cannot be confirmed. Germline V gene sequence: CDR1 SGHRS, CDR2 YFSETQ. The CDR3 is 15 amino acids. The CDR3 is CASSLTPWGGTEAFF. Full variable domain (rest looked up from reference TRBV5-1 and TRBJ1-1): KAGVTQTPRYLIKTRGQQVTLSCSPISGHRSVSWYQQTPGQGLQFLFEYFSETQRNKGNFPGRFSGRQFSNSRSEMNVSTLELGDSALYLCASSLTPWGGTEAFFGQGTRLTVV.

CDR3 protein: CASSLRPLAGGPSSYNEQFF. The chain recombines TRBV11-2 with TRBJ2-1; the TCRdb D gene call, TRBD2, has no DNA to confirm it. CDR1 and CDR2 (germline): SGHAT, FQNNGV. The CDR3 extends over 20 amino acids.

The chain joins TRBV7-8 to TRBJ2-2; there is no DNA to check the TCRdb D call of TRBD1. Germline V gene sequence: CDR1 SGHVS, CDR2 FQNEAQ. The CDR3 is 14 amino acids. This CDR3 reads CASSSTGYTGELFF. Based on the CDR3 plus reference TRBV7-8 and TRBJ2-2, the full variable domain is GAGVSQSPRYKVAKRGQDVALRCDPISGHVSLFWYQQALGQGPEFLTYFQNEAQLDKSGLPSDRFFAERPEGSVSTLKIQRTQQEDSAVYLCASSSTGYTGELFFGEGSRLTVL.

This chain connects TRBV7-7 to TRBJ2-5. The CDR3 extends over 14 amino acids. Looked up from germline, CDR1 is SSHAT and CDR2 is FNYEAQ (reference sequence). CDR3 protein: CASSRQAVQETQYF.

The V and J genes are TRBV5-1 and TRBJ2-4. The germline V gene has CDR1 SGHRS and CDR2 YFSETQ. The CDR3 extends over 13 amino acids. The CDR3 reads CASSLEAEDIQYF.

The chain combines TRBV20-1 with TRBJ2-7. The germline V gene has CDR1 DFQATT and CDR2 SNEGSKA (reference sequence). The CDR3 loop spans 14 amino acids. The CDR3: CSASGQTVFYEQYF.

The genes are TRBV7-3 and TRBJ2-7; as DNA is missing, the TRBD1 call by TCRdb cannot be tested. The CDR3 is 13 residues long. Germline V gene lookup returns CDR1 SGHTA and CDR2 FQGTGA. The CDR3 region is CASSSPLSAEQYF.

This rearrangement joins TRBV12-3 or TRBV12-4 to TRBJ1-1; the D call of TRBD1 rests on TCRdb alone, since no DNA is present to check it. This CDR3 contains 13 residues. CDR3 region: CASSLDTAPEAFF.

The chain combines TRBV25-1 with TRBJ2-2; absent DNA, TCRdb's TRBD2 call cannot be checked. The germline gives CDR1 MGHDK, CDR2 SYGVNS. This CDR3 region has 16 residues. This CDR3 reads CASSEWAGGDTGELFF.

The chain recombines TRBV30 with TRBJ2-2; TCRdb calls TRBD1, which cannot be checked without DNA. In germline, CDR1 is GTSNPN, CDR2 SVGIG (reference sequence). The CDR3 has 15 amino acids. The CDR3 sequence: CAWSLDRRNTGELFF.

The CDR3 region is CASSPAVGREGLEQYF. V is TRBV13 and J is TRBJ2-7; TCRdb's D call, TRBD2, is unchecked because there is no DNA. Per germline, CDR1 PRHDT and CDR2 FYEKMQ (reference sequence). CDR3 length: 16 amino acids.

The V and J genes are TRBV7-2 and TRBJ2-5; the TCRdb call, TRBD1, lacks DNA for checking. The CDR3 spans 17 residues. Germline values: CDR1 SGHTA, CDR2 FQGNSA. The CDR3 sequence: CASSPKGGFGLRETQYF.

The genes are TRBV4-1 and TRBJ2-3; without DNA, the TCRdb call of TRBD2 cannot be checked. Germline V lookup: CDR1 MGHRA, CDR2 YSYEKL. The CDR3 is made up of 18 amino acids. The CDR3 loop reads CASSHPQGLAGEKDTQYF.

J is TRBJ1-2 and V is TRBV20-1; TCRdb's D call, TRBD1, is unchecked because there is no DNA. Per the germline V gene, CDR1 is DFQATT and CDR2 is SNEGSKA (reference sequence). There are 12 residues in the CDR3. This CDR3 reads CSARDGQYGYTF.

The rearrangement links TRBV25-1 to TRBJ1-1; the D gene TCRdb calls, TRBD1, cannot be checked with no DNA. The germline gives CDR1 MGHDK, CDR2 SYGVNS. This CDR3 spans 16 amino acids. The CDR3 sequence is CASSDGRAGWETEAFF. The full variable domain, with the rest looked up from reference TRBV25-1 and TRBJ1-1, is EADIYQTPRYLVIGTGKKITLECSQTMGHDKMYWYQQDPGMELHLIHYSYGVNSTEKGDLSSESTVSRIRTEHFPLTLESARPSHTSQYLCASSDGRAGWETEAFFGQGTRLTVV.

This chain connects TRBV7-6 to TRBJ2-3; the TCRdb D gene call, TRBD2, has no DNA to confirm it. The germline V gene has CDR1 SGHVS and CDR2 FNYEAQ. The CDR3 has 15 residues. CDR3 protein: CASSLEWQGLGTQYF.

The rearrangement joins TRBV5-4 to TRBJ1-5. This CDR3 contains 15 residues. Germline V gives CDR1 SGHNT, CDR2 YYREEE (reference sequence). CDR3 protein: CASSPSPYSNQPQHF.